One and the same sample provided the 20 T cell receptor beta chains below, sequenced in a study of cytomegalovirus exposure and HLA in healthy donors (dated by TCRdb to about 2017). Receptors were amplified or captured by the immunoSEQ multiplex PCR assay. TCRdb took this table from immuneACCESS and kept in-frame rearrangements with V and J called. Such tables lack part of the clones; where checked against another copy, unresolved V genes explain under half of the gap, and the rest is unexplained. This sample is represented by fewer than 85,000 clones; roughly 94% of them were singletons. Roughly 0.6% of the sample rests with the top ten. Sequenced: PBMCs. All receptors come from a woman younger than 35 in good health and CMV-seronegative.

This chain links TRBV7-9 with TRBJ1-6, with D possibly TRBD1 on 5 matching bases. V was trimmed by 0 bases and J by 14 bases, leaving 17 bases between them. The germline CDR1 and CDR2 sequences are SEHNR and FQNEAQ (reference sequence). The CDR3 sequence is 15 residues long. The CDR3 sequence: CASSLASEGKVALHF. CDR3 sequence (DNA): TGTGCCAGCAGCTTAGCTTCGGAGGGGAAGGTGGCCCTCCACTTT.

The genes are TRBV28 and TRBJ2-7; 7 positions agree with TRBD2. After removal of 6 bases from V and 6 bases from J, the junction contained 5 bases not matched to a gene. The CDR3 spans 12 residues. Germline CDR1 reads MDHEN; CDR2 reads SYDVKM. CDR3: CASRWGGSEQYF. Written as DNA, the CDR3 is TGTGCCAGCAGATGGGGGGGATCCGAGCAGTACTTC.

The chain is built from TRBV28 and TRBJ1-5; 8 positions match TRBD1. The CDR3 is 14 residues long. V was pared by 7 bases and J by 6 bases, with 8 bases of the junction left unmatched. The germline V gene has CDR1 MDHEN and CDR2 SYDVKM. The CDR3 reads CASMFRGQGQPQHF. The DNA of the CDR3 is TGTGCCAGCATGTTCAGGGGGCAAGGTCAGCCCCAGCATTTT.

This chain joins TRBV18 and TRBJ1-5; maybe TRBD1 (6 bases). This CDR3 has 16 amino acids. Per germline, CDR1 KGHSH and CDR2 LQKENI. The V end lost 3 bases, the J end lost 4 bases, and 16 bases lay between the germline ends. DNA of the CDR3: TGTGCCAGCTCACCGTCGGGCAGGGGTGGAAATCAGCCCCAGCATTTT. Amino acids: CASSPSGRGGNQPQHF.

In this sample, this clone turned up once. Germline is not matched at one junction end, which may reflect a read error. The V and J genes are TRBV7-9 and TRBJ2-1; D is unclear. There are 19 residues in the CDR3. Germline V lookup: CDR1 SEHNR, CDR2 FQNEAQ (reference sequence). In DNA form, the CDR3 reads TGTGCCAGCAGCTTAGATCTTCTCCGACTGGCCGGCTCCAACAATGAGCAGTTCTTC. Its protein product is CASSLDLLRLAGSNNEQFF.

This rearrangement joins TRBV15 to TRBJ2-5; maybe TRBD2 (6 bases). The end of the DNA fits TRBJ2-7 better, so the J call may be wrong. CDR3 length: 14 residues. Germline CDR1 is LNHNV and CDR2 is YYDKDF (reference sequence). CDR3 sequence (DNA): TGTGCCACCAGCAGAGTGGGAGGAGTGGACGAGCAGTACTTC. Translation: CATSRVGGVDEQYF.

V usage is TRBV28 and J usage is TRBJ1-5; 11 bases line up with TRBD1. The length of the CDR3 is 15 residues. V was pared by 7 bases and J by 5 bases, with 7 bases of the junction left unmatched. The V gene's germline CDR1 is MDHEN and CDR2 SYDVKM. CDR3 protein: CASTMGQGGYQPQHF. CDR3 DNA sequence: TGTGCCAGCACCATGGGACAGGGGGGTTATCAGCCCCAGCATTTT.

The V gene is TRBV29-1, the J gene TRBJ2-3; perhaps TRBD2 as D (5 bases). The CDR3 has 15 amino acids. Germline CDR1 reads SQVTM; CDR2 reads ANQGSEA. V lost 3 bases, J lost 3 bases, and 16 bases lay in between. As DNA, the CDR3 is TGCAGCGTTGAGGCTTCGGGGTTTGGGACAGATACGCAGTATTTT. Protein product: CSVEASGFGTDTQYF.

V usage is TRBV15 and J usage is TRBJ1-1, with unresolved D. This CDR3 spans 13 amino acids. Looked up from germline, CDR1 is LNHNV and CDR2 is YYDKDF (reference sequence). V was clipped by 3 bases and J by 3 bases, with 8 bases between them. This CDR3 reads CATSSREYTEAFF. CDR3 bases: TGTGCCACCAGCAGCCGGGAGTACACTGAAGCTTTCTTT.

The CDR3 spells CAISGTSSYGYTF. CDR3 DNA sequence: TGTGCCATCAGCGGGACATCTTCATATGGCTACACCTTC. This rearrangement joins TRBV10-3 to TRBJ1-2, with a tentative D call TRBD1 (6 bases). The CDR3 covers 13 residues. Germline-derived CDR1 and CDR2 are ENHRY and SYGVKD. Trimming removed 6 bases at V and 5 bases at J, with 13 bases between.

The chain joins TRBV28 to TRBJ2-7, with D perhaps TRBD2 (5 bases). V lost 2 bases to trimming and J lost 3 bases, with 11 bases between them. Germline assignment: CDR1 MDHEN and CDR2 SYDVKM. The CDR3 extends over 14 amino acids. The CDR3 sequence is CASSLEGFDYEQYF. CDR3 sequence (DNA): TGTGCCAGCAGTTTAGAGGGTTTCGACTACGAGCAGTACTTC.

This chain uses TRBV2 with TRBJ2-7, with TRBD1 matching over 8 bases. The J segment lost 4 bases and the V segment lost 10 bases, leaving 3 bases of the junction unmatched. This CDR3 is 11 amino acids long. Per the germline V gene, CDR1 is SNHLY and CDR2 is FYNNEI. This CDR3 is CAIDRGYEQYF. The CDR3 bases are TGTGCCATCGACAGGGGATACGAGCAGTACTTC.

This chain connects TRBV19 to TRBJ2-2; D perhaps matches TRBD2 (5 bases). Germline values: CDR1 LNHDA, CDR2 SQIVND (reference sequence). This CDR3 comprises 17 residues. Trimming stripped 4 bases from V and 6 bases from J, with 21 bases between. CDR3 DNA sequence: TGTGCCAGTAGTAACCCCGTCGTTAGACTACGTCCCGGGGAGCTGTTTTTT. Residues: CASSNPVVRLRPGELFF. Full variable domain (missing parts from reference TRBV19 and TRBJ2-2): DGGITQSPKYLFRKEGQNVTLSCEQNLNHDAMYWYRQDPGQGLRLIYYSQIVNDFQKGDIAEGYSVSREKKESFPLTVTSAQKNPTAFYLCASSNPVVRLRPGELFFGEGSRLTVL.

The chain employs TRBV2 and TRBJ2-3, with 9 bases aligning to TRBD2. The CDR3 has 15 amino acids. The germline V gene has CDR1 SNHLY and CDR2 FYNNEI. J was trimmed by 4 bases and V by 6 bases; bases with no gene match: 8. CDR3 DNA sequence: TGTGCCAGCAGGGGGAGCGGGGGGCTCGCAGATACGCAGTATTTT. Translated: CASRGSGGLADTQYF.

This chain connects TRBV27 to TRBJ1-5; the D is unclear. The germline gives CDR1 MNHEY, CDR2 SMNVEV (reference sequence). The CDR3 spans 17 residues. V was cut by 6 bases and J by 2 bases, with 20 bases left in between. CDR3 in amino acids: CASSQGRSNRGNQPQHF. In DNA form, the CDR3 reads TGTGCCAGCAGCCAAGGGAGGTCCAACAGAGGCAATCAGCCCCAGCATTTT.

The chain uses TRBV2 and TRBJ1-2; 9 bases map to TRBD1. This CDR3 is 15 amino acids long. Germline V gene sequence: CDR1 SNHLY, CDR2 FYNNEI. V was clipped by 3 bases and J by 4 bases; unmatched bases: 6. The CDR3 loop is CASSDNRGRVYGYTF. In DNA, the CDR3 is TGTGCCAGCAGTGACAACAGGGGGCGAGTCTATGGCTACACCTTC.

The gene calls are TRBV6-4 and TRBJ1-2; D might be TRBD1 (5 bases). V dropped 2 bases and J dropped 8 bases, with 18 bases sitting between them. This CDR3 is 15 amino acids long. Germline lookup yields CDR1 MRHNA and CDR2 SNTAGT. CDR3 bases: TGTGCCAGCAGTGACAGATACCGGGACTTTAACGGCTACACCTTC. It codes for CASSDRYRDFNGYTF.

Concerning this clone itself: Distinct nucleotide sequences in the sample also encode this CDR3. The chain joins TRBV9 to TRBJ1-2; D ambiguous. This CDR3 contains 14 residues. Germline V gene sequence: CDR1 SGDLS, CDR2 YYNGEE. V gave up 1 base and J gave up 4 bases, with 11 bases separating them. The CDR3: CASSVNHEAYGYTF. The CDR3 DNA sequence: TGTGCCAGCAGCGTAAACCATGAGGCCTATGGCTACACCTTC.

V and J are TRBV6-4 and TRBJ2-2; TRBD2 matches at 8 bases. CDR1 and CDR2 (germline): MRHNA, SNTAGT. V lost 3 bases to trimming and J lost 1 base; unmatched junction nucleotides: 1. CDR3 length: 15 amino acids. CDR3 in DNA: TGTGCCAGCAGTGAGAGCGGGGGGAACACCGGGGAGCTGTTTTTT. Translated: CASSESGGNTGELFF.

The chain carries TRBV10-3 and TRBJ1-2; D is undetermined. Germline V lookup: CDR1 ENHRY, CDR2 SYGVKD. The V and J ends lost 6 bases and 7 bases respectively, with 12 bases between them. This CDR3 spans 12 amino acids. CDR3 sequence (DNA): TGTGCCATCAGGCCAGGCGTCAGTGGCTACACCTTC. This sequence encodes CAIRPGVSGYTF.